Presented here are 30 T cell receptor beta chains from one specimen sequenced in a study of early T cells in non-severe SARS-CoV-2 infection. TCRdb re-analysed the 5' RACE reads in MiXCR, keeping a single row per CDR3 protein. The sample has roughly 86,000 distinct CDR3 sequences, roughly 6% seen once. Material for sequencing was whole blood. Receptor source: an adult who was a healthcare worker with PCR-confirmed SARS-CoV-2 infection or an uninfected control (not recorded which).

V usage is TRBV25-1 and J usage is TRBJ2-3; 9 bases align to TRBD1. Germline loops: CDR1 MGHDK, CDR2 SYGVNS. V lost 4 bases and J lost 3; bases outside the gene matches: 5. The CDR3 runs 15 residues. The CDR3 nucleotides read TGTGCCAGCAGTGGAACGGACAGGGGAACAGATACGCAGTATTTT. Its translation: CASSGTDRGTDTQYF. The whole variable domain, filled in from reference TRBV25-1 and TRBJ2-3, reads EADIYQTPRYLVIGTGKKITLECSQTMGHDKMYWYQQDPGMELHLIHYSYGVNSTEKGDLSSESTVSRIRTEHFPLTLESARPSHTSQYLCASSGTDRGTDTQYFGPGTRLTVL.

On this clonotype: This may be a read error: a much more frequent sequence differs by one nucleotide. V and J are TRBV12-3 or TRBV12-4 and TRBJ2-3, with TRBD1 as a possible D gene (5 bases). This CDR3 region has 14 residues. Between the trimmed V and J ends, which lost 6 bases and 5 bases, there was a span of 15 bases. The CDR3 is CASSNDRIIDTQYF. CDR3 coding DNA: TGTGCCAGCAGCAACGACAGAATCATAGATACGCAGTATTTT.

This clonotype was observed at least ten times. This sequence joins TRBV18 and TRBJ2-1; tentative D call: TRBD1 (6 bases). Trimming removed 4 bases from V and 0 bases from J, with 7 bases in between. The germline CDR1 and CDR2 sequences are KGHSH and LQKENI. The CDR3 spans 14 residues. CDR3 residues: CASSRQASYNEQFF. The CDR3, as DNA: TGTGCCAGCTCACGACAGGCCTCCTACAATGAGCAGTTCTTC.

Ten or more counts support this clonotype. The V call is TRBV15, the J call TRBJ2-1; D tentatively reads TRBD1 or TRBD2 (6 bases each). V shed 3 bases and J shed 0 bases, with 9 bases lying between them. The CDR3 length is 15 residues. From germline, CDR1 is LNHNV and CDR2 YYDKDF (reference sequence). Here the CDR3 DNA reads TGTGCCACCAGCAGGGAGGGGGGCTCCTACAATGAGCAGTTCTTC. Translated, it gives CATSREGGSYNEQFF.

A note on this clonotype: Just one base apart from a much larger clone, this may be a read error. The chain carries TRBV7-2 and TRBJ1-1; D remains unclear. The germline CDR1 and CDR2 sequences are SGHTA and FQGNSA. The CDR3 runs to 12 residues. This chain's CDR3 is CVSRSEVAEAFF. CDR3 coding DNA: TGTGTCAGCAGATCAGAGGTGGCTGAAGCTTTCTTT.

This rearrangement joins TRBV9 to TRBJ1-4; D is unclear. There are 16 residues in the CDR3. The V gene's germline CDR1 is SGDLS and CDR2 YYNGEE. The V and J ends lost 0 bases and 6 bases respectively, with 15 bases between them. The CDR3 is CASSVALFGGDEKLFF. In DNA form, the CDR3 reads TGTGCCAGCAGCGTAGCCCTCTTTGGAGGTGATGAAAAACTGTTTTTT.

This clonotype was recorded many times. The chain recombines TRBV6-2 or TRBV6-3 with TRBJ2-7; 8 positions match TRBD1. The CDR3 runs to 14 residues. Germline V gives CDR1 MNHEY, CDR2 SVGEGT. The V segment lost 6 bases and the J segment 3 bases; nucleotides outside the gene matches: 7. The DNA of the CDR3 is TGTGCCAGCAGACCCGGGACAGGAAACTACGAGCAGTACTTC. Amino acids: CASRPGTGNYEQYF.

There are many counts of this clonotype. The J gene is TRBJ1-2, the V gene TRBV4-3, with D unclear. CDR1 LGHNA and CDR2 YSLEER come from the germline V gene. There are 16 residues in the CDR3. V was clipped by 0 bases and J by 7 bases, with 18 bases between them. Written as DNA, the CDR3 is TGCGCCAGCAGCCAAGATCTTCGCGTGCCTTCAATTGGCTACACCTTC. It specifies CASSQDLRVPSIGYTF.

This clonotype has ten or more counts. The chain carries TRBV30 and TRBJ1-2, with no clear D. Germline CDR1 is GTSNPN and CDR2 is SVGIG (reference sequence). With 5 bases removed from V and 1 base from J, the gap between germline ends came to 5 bases. The CDR3 has 11 residues. The CDR3 nucleotides are TGTGCCTGGTCGAATAACTATGGCTACACCTTC. It is translated as CAWSNNYGYTF.

The chain joins TRBV7-9 to TRBJ2-1; 8 nucleotides line up with TRBD1. The J segment lost 3 bases and the V segment lost 5 bases, leaving 6 bases of the junction unmatched. Germline assignment: CDR1 SEHNR and CDR2 FQNEAQ (reference sequence). The length of the CDR3 is 15 residues. The CDR3 protein is CASSPLDRDYNEQFF. The CDR3 DNA reads as TGTGCCAGCAGCCCGCTGGACAGGGACTACAATGAGCAGTTCTTC.

This chain uses TRBV5-1 with TRBJ1-6, with D maybe TRBD1 (6 bases). Deletions cut 1 base from V and 8 bases from J, with 16 bases between. This CDR3 contains 16 residues. Germline-derived CDR1 and CDR2 are SGHRS and YFSETQ. The CDR3 DNA is TGCGCCAGCAGCTTGAGGGGACGGGGGGCAGATTCACCCCTCCACTTT. As protein: CASSLRGRGADSPLHF.

This clonotype was detected only a few times. The rearrangement links TRBV7-2 to TRBJ1-5; D possibly corresponds to TRBD1 (5 bases). Trimming stripped 5 bases from V and 5 bases from J, with 10 bases between. The germline CDR1 and CDR2 sequences are SGHTA and FQGNSA. The CDR3 has 13 residues. The CDR3 DNA reads TGTGCCAGCAGCCGGGACTCCGATCAGCCCCAGCATTTT. This gives the protein CASSRDSDQPQHF.

Note on this clonotype: A much larger clone lies one base from this, so it may be a read error. This chain joins TRBV10-3 and TRBJ2-7; 7 nucleotides line up with TRBD1. CDR1 is ENHRY and CDR2 is SYGVKD in the germline V gene. This CDR3 is 14 amino acids long. With 4 bases clipped from V and 4 bases from J, the junction kept 7 bases outside the gene matches. Written as DNA, the CDR3 is TGTGCCATCAGTGGAGGCCAGGGGGTGTACGAGCAGTACTTC. Protein product: CAISGGQGVYEQYF.

This clonotype was picked up many times. The chain employs TRBV20-1 and TRBJ2-5; 7 nucleotides agree with TRBD2. CDR3 length: 13 residues. CDR1 and CDR2 from the germline V gene are DFQATT and SNEGSKA (reference sequence). Trimming removed 3 bases from V and 1 base from J; junction bases left unmatched: 2. The CDR3 region is CSASGEGQETQYF. CDR3 DNA: TGCAGTGCTAGTGGGGAGGGCCAAGAGACCCAGTACTTC.

Many counts were recorded for this clonotype. The CDR3 reads CASSSQEGDEQYF. Here the CDR3 DNA reads TGTGCCAGCAGCTCACAGGAAGGGGACGAGCAGTACTTC. The chain carries TRBV7-6 and TRBJ2-7, with D perhaps matching TRBD1 (5 bases). The CDR3 loop spans 13 amino acids. V was pared by 4 bases and J by 5 bases, with 12 bases between. Germline assignment: CDR1 SGHVS and CDR2 FNYEAQ.

The gene calls are TRBV3-1 and TRBJ1-1, with D perhaps TRBD1 (5 bases). The CDR3 totals 14 residues. From germline, CDR1 is LGHDT and CDR2 YNNKEL (reference sequence). The ends were cut back, 3 bases at V and 5 bases at J, with 13 bases in the middle. The CDR3 nucleotides read TGTGCCAGCAGCCACCAGGGTAGACGGACTGAAGCTTTCTTT. It codes for CASSHQGRRTEAFF.

Only a few counts were recorded for this clonotype. The rearrangement uses TRBV29-1 and TRBJ1-1; a weak D match, TRBD1 (5 bases). CDR1 is SQVTM, CDR2 ANQGSEA, per germline. V was shortened by 6 bases and J by 8 bases, with 13 bases between the two germline ends. The CDR3 is 11 amino acids. Written as DNA, the CDR3 is TGCAGCGTGGATCGGGACCCAGAAGCTTTCTTT. Translating it yields CSVDRDPEAFF.

The chain joins TRBV19 to TRBJ2-6, with 7 nucleotides matching TRBD1. The germline CDR1 and CDR2 sequences are LNHDA and SQIVND (reference sequence). The V segment lost 6 bases and the J segment 2 bases; nucleotides outside the gene matches: 4. CDR3 length: 15 residues. This chain's CDR3 is CASRSTGAGANVLTF. Here the CDR3 DNA reads TGTGCCAGTAGATCAACAGGGGCTGGGGCCAACGTCCTGACTTTC.

The table lists this clonotype with a few counts. This chain connects TRBV6-1 to TRBJ1-1; 8 bases map to TRBD1. J lost 4 bases, V lost 6 bases, and 4 bases had no gene match. CDR3 length equals 13 residues. Germline V lookup: CDR1 MNHNS, CDR2 SASEGT. For the CDR3, the DNA is TGTGCCAGCAGCCGGACAGGGAGCACTGAAGCTTTCTTT. Encoded protein: CASSRTGSTEAFF.

This clonotype turned up a few times. V usage is TRBV4-2 and J usage is TRBJ2-5, with TRBD2 matching over 11 bases. The V segment lost 0 bases and the J segment 6 bases; nucleotides outside the gene matches: 3. The CDR3 runs 15 residues. Germline CDR1 is LGHNA and CDR2 is YNFKEQ. CDR3 protein: CASSQDIAGGQTQYF. CDR3 bases: TGTGCCAGCAGCCAAGATATAGCGGGAGGGCAGACCCAGTACTTC.

The chain carries TRBV7-6 and TRBJ1-1; TRBD1 matches 11 bases. Germline loops: CDR1 SGHVS, CDR2 FNYEAQ. Losses at the gene ends were 1 base for V and 4 bases for J; bases not matched to a gene: 2. The CDR3 runs to 15 residues. CDR3 in DNA: TGTGCCAGCAGCTTAGGCGGGACAGGGGGCACTGAAGCTTTCTTT. Its translation: CASSLGGTGGTEAFF.

This clonotype occurred a few times. V usage is TRBV12-3 or TRBV12-4 and J usage is TRBJ2-7; D not certain. The CDR3 loop spans 15 amino acids. Trimming left V 2 bases short and J 0 bases short, with 11 bases between. CDR3 loop: CASSLSAGASYEQYF. CDR3 coding DNA: TGTGCCAGCAGTTTAAGCGCAGGCGCCTCCTACGAGCAGTACTTC.

In this sample, this clonotype turned up many times. CDR3 nucleotide sequence: TGTGCCAGCAGACTAGCGGGGGGGGGCTCCTACAATGAGCAGTTCTTC. Translation: CASRLAGGGSYNEQFF. V is TRBV6-2 or TRBV6-3 and J is TRBJ2-1; TRBD2 matches 13 bases. CDR1 is MNHEY and CDR2 is SVGEGT in the germline V gene. The CDR3 has 16 amino acids. Germline trimming cut 6 bases from V and 0 bases from J; bases unmatched to any gene: 2.

This clonotype showed up many times. The chain carries TRBV20-1 and TRBJ2-5; TRBD1 aligns across 9 bases. CDR1 and CDR2 (germline): DFQATT, SNEGSKA (reference sequence). V trimming: 0 bases; J trimming: 7 bases; junction bases outside the gene matches: 6. The CDR3 has 14 residues. This chain's CDR3 is CSARDDRGLGTQYF. The CDR3 DNA sequence: TGCAGTGCTAGAGATGACAGGGGGTTGGGGACCCAGTACTTC.

This clonotype was seen more than once but under ten times. This chain connects TRBV30 to TRBJ1-3, with D maybe TRBD1 (5 bases). CDR1 is GTSNPN, CDR2 SVGIG, per germline (reference sequence). Trimming took 0 bases from V and 2 from J, leaving 11 bases between them. The CDR3 runs to 15 residues. Here the CDR3 reads CAWSVRRGTGNTIYF. The CDR3 DNA reads as TGTGCCTGGAGTGTAAGGAGGGGAACTGGAAACACCATATATTTT. The variable domain in full, completed from reference TRBV30 and TRBJ1-3, reads SQTIHQWPATLVQPVGSPLSLECTVEGTSNPNLYWYRQAAGRGLQLLFYSVGIGQISSEVPQNLSASRPQDRQFILSSKKLLLSDSGFYLCAWSVRRGTGNTIYFGEGSWLTVV.

V and J are TRBV19 and TRBJ2-7; TRBD1 aligns across 10 bases. This CDR3 is 14 amino acids long. Germline lookup yields CDR1 LNHDA and CDR2 SQIVND (reference sequence). V lost 5 bases, J lost 7 bases, and 8 bases stayed unmatched. The CDR3 region has the DNA TGTGCCAGTAGTGCCTGGGACAGGGGATGGGAGCAGTACTTC. Encoded protein: CASSAWDRGWEQYF.

This clonotype was recorded at least ten times. The V gene is TRBV6-5, the J gene TRBJ2-2; unclear D gene. Trimming shortened V by 4 bases and J by 5 bases, and 8 bases separated the two germline ends. Germline lookup yields CDR1 MNHEY and CDR2 SVGAGI. The CDR3 runs 13 residues. The CDR3 DNA is TGTGCCAGCAGTTTTGTTAAGACCGGGGAGCTGTTTTTT. Translating it yields CASSFVKTGELFF.

This clonotype was counted at least ten times. The chain couples TRBV7-2 to TRBJ2-3; the match to TRBD1 covers 7 bases. The CDR3 has 14 amino acids. The germline CDR1 and CDR2 sequences are SGHTA and FQGNSA. V lost 7 bases, J lost 3 bases, and 7 bases stayed unmatched. CDR3: CASKRDSKTDTQYF. CDR3 bases: TGTGCCAGCAAACGGGACAGCAAAACAGATACGCAGTATTTT.

Many counts were recorded for this clonotype. The rearrangement links TRBV7-9 to TRBJ2-1; 7 bases match TRBD2. The germline V gene encodes CDR1 SEHNR and CDR2 FQNEAQ (reference sequence). This CDR3 is 14 amino acids long. Unmatched junction bases numbered 5, after V lost 3 bases and J lost 6 bases. The CDR3 nucleotides are TGTGCCAGCAGCTTGAGCGGGACTATCAATGAGCAGTTCTTC. As protein: CASSLSGTINEQFF.

This clonotype appeared a few times. The J gene is TRBJ2-1, the V gene TRBV30; TRBD1 agrees at 9 bases. The CDR3 sequence is 14 residues long. V gave up 2 bases and J gave up 4 bases; unmatched junction bases: 3. Per the germline V gene, CDR1 is GTSNPN and CDR2 is SVGIG (reference sequence). CDR3 protein: CAWSTDRGYNEQFF. The DNA of the CDR3 is TGTGCCTGGAGTACGGACAGGGGATACAATGAGCAGTTCTTC. Filled out from reference TRBV30 and TRBJ2-1, the complete variable domain reads SQTIHQWPATLVQPVGSPLSLECTVEGTSNPNLYWYRQAAGRGLQLLFYSVGIGQISSEVPQNLSASRPQDRQFILSSKKLLLSDSGFYLCAWSTDRGYNEQFFGPGTRLTVL.